The 27 T cell receptor beta chains in this list originate from one sample, sequenced in a study of response to subunit inactivated influenza vaccine. TCRdb reprocessed the RT-PCR reads via MiXCR and lists one record per CDR3 protein. The data contain over 750,000 distinct CDR3 sequences, 21% of them singletons. The sequencing here drew on PBMCs from blood, taken roughly 5 days after vaccination. The receptors derive from a man between 50 and 59 years old who received an inactivated influenza vaccine.

This clonotype was detected only a few times. V gene TRBV12-3 or TRBV12-4 combines with J gene TRBJ2-7, with 7 bases lining up with TRBD2. V lost 6 bases and J lost 3; bases outside the gene matches: 11. The CDR3 totals 15 residues. CDR3 nucleotides: TGTGCCAGCAGCGGGACCCCCAGCGGGGTCTACGAGCAGTACTTC. Its protein product is CASSGTPSGVYEQYF.

This clonotype was counted once. Because it lacks the conserved phenylalanine or tryptophan at the end, this CDR3 is likely a read error. V gene TRBV5-1 combines with J gene TRBJ2-1; the match to TRBD2 covers 9 bases. Germline trimming cut 6 bases from V and 9 bases from J; bases unmatched to any gene: 10. There are 14 residues in the CDR3. Germline V lookup: CDR1 SGHRS, CDR2 YFSETQ. The DNA for the CDR3 is TGCGCCAGCAATGGGGTAGCGGGAGACGCTGAGCAGTTCTTG. Translation: CASNGVAGDAEQFL.

The chain joins TRBV27 to TRBJ2-2; D unresolved. This CDR3 has 15 residues. Trimming stripped 0 bases from V and 5 bases from J, with 10 bases between. In germline, CDR1 is MNHEY, CDR2 SMNVEV (reference sequence). This chain's CDR3 is CASSLSKGGTGELFF. The CDR3 DNA follows: TGTGCCAGCAGTTTATCGAAGGGTGGAACCGGGGAGCTGTTTTTT.

This clonotype was observed a handful of times. The chain has TRBV12-3 or TRBV12-4 and TRBJ2-1; D might be TRBD1 (7 bases). V lost 5 bases and J 2 bases, leaving 16 bases between the germline ends. The CDR3 totals 16 residues. The CDR3 DNA reads as TGTGCCAGCAGTAGACAGGGAGGCATCCCCTACAATGAGCAGTTCTTC. Translated, it gives CASSRQGGIPYNEQFF.

The chain is built from TRBV20-1 and TRBJ2-1; D possibly corresponds to TRBD2 (6 bases). The CDR3 spans 16 residues. V lost 0 bases to trimming and J lost 0 bases, with 12 bases between them. CDR1 and CDR2 from the germline V gene are DFQATT and SNEGSKA (reference sequence). CDR3 protein: CSAREIGGDSYNEQFF. As DNA, the CDR3 is TGCAGTGCTAGAGAGATAGGAGGGGACTCCTACAATGAGCAGTTCTTC.

This clonotype was counted between two and nine times. The chain is built from TRBV6-2 or TRBV6-3 and TRBJ2-1; D unresolved. Trimming took 5 bases from V and 8 from J, leaving 13 bases between them. The CDR3 covers 13 residues. Germline CDR1 is MNHEY and CDR2 is SVGEGT. Here the CDR3 reads CASSGLTRDEQFF. The CDR3 DNA reads TGTGCCAGCAGTGGGCTCACTCGGGATGAGCAGTTCTTC.

This clonotype was detected a few times. The chain joins TRBV6-4 to TRBJ2-7; the match to TRBD2 covers 7 bases. Per the germline V gene, CDR1 is MRHNA and CDR2 is SNTAGT. The CDR3 totals 13 residues. V was clipped by 3 bases and J by 6 bases; unmatched bases: 5. CDR3 loop: CASSEVPGGEQYF. The CDR3 coding sequence is TGTGCCAGCAGTGAGGTCCCGGGGGGCGAGCAGTACTTC.

CDR3 sequence reads: CASSPVRGHEDTEAFF. The CDR3 nucleotides are TGTGCCAGCTCACCAGTGAGGGGGCATGAGGACACTGAAGCTTTCTTT. V usage is TRBV18 and J usage is TRBJ1-1; 7 bases are a match to TRBD1. Per germline, CDR1 KGHSH and CDR2 LQKENI. J gave up 3 bases and V 2 bases, and 9 bases lay outside the gene matches. This CDR3 comprises 16 residues.

This clonotype has a handful of counts. For the CDR3, the DNA is TGCGCCAGCAGCTTGGGGACCGGGAACAGCAATCAGCCCCAGCATTTT. Its protein is CASSLGTGNSNQPQHF. The chain couples TRBV5-1 to TRBJ1-5; D uncertain. This CDR3 comprises 16 residues. Germline V CDR1 and CDR2: SGHRS, YFSETQ. Trimming pared 0 bases from V and 1 base from J, leaving 11 bases between.

This clonotype was counted between two and nine times. The genes are TRBV4-2 and TRBJ2-1, with TRBD2 matching over 7 bases. The CDR3 runs 14 residues. V lost 4 bases and J lost 6; bases outside the gene matches: 6. From germline, CDR1 is LGHNA and CDR2 YNFKEQ. In nucleotides, the CDR3 is TGTGCCAGCAGCCCGTCCGGGAGGCCCAATGAGCAGTTCTTC. Amino acids: CASSPSGRPNEQFF.

The chain has TRBV5-1 and TRBJ2-7; TRBD1 aligns across 9 bases. The ends lost 5 bases at V and 3 bases at J; junction bases unmatched: 3. There are 13 residues in the CDR3. Germline CDR1 and CDR2: SGHRS and YFSETQ. The CDR3 loop is CASRRQGDYEQYF. The CDR3 nucleotides read TGCGCCAGCAGACGACAGGGGGACTACGAGCAGTACTTC.

The chain uses TRBV6-2 or TRBV6-3 and TRBJ1-2; possible D gene TRBD1, 6 bases. In germline, CDR1 is MNHEY, CDR2 SVGEGT. The CDR3 is 12 amino acids. Trimming cost V 5 bases and J 8 bases, with 12 bases left between them. CDR3 sequence: CASSIQGAGYTF. The CDR3 nucleotides are TGTGCCAGCAGTATACAGGGAGCAGGCTACACCTTC.

This clonotype has ten or more counts. Mismatch with germline at one junction end may stem from a read error. This chain links TRBV12-3 or TRBV12-4 with TRBJ2-5, with 7 bases that match TRBD1. This CDR3 comprises 13 residues. The CDR3 bases are TGTGCCAGCGGACAGGATAACCAAAAGACCCAGTACTTC. Its translation is CASGQDNQKTQYF.

V gene TRBV3-1 combines with J gene TRBJ2-7; 7 bases fit TRBD2. V was clipped by 5 bases and J by 3 bases; unmatched bases: 4. CDR3 length equals 13 residues. CDR1 is LGHDT and CDR2 is YNNKEL in the germline V gene (reference sequence). The CDR3 DNA is TGTGCCAGCAGCGGGGACTACTACTACGAGCAGTACTTC. Amino acids: CASSGDYYYEQYF.

This clonotype turned up a few times. The chain uses TRBV12-3 or TRBV12-4 and TRBJ2-2, with D perhaps matching TRBD1 (7 bases). CDR3 length equals 15 residues. V shed 4 bases and J shed 6 bases, with 15 bases lying between them. CDR3 region: CASSSRQGGAGELFF. The CDR3 nucleotides read TGTGCCAGCAGTTCCAGACAGGGAGGTGCCGGGGAGCTGTTTTTT.

This clonotype was recorded many times. The chain links TRBV4-2 to TRBJ1-1; no reliable D call. With 1 base removed from V and 0 bases from J, the gap between germline ends came to 9 bases. Germline values: CDR1 LGHNA, CDR2 YNFKEQ. The CDR3 spans 15 residues. The CDR3, as DNA: TGTGCCAGCAGCCAAGGTCCGGGAATGAACACTGAAGCTTTCTTT. It is translated as CASSQGPGMNTEAFF.

Here the CDR3 DNA reads TGTGCCAGCACCTCCGCGGACGGGGAGACCCAGTACTTC. Its translation is CASTSADGETQYF. The chain employs TRBV12-3 or TRBV12-4 and TRBJ2-5, with D uncertain. V was trimmed by 7 bases and J by 5 bases, leaving 14 bases between them. This CDR3 comprises 13 residues.

This clonotype was detected a few times. This rearrangement joins TRBV20-1 to TRBJ2-5; 10 bases map to TRBD1. Germline V gene lookup returns CDR1 DFQATT and CDR2 SNEGSKA (reference sequence). The CDR3 is 16 amino acids. Trimming took 0 bases from V and 4 from J; bases not matched to a gene: 8. The CDR3 region is CSARDARDRGGETQYF. The CDR3, as DNA: TGCAGTGCTAGAGACGCCCGGGACAGGGGAGGAGAGACCCAGTACTTC.

CDR3: CSAPGQGPPETF. For the CDR3, the DNA is TGCAGTGCCCCGGGACAGGGTCCCCCCGAAACCTTC. This rearrangement joins TRBV20-1 to TRBJ1-2, with 9 bases lining up with TRBD1. From germline, CDR1 is DFQATT and CDR2 SNEGSKA (reference sequence). The CDR3 consists of 12 residues. Germline trimming cut 6 bases from V and 14 bases from J; bases unmatched to any gene: 13.

V usage is TRBV7-2 and J usage is TRBJ2-7, with D perhaps matching TRBD1 (6 bases). The germline V gene has CDR1 SGHTA and CDR2 FQGNSA. This CDR3 spans 15 amino acids. Trimming left V 1 base short and J 7 bases short, with 17 bases between. The CDR3, as DNA: TGTGCCAGCAGCTTAGGGGCAGGGGCCACGGGGGAGCAGTACTTC. Its protein product is CASSLGAGATGEQYF.

CDR3 nucleotide sequence: TGTGCCAGCAGCCCCCGTTTAACGTTTGGGGATAGCAATCAGCCCCAGCATTTT. This gives the protein CASSPRLTFGDSNQPQHF. V and J are TRBV12-3 or TRBV12-4 and TRBJ1-5, with D uncertain. The CDR3 extends over 18 amino acids. V was trimmed by 6 bases and J by 0 bases, leaving 21 bases between them.

V and J are TRBV2 and TRBJ2-5, with D possibly TRBD2 on 6 matching bases. Trimming shortened V by 7 bases and J by 5 bases, and 23 bases separated the two germline ends. The CDR3 spans 16 residues. Germline CDR1 reads SNHLY; CDR2 reads FYNNEI. This CDR3 reads CASTPTDAGGVETQYF. CDR3 DNA sequence: TGTGCCAGCACCCCAACCGACGCCGGCGGGGTGGAGACCCAGTACTTC.

The table lists this clonotype with many counts. This CDR3 is CASSFGGEKLFF. CDR3 DNA: TGTGCCAGCAGTTTTGGGGGGGAAAAACTGTTTTTT. The chain uses TRBV12-3 or TRBV12-4 and TRBJ1-4; tentatively, D is TRBD1 (5 bases). The CDR3 covers 12 residues. V lost 3 bases, J lost 8 bases, and 7 bases lay in between.

This chain links TRBV19 with TRBJ2-1, with D uncertain. Between the trimmed V and J ends, which lost 2 bases and 10 bases, there was a span of 6 bases. From germline, CDR1 is LNHDA and CDR2 SQIVND (reference sequence). The length of the CDR3 is 11 residues. CDR3 in DNA: TGTGCCAGTAGTATACGGCAAGAGCAGTTCTTC. It encodes CASSIRQEQFF.

This clonotype was seen a handful of times. V gene TRBV7-2 combines with J gene TRBJ2-7, with D perhaps TRBD1 or TRBD2 (5 bases each). Trimming cost V 5 bases and J 5 bases, with 13 bases left between them. Germline V CDR1 and CDR2: SGHTA, FQGNSA. This CDR3 spans 13 amino acids. The CDR3 reads CASSAGTINEQYF. DNA of the CDR3: TGTGCCAGCAGCGCCGGGACGATAAACGAGCAGTACTTC. The entire variable domain, with the rest obtained from reference TRBV7-2 and TRBJ2-7, is as follows: GAGVSQSPSNKVTEKGKDVELRCDPISGHTALYWYRQSLGQGLEFLIYFQGNSAPDKSGLPSDRFSAERTGGSVSTLTIQRTQQEDSAVYLCASSAGTINEQYFGPGTRLTVT.

This clonotype has a handful of counts. V usage is TRBV10-3 and J usage is TRBJ2-6, with a tentative D call TRBD1 (6 bases). CDR3 length: 15 residues. Germline CDR1 reads ENHRY; CDR2 reads SYGVKD. Between the trimmed V and J ends, which lost 4 bases and 3 bases, there was a span of 10 bases. CDR3 region: CAISVQGYGANVLTF. The DNA of the CDR3 is TGTGCCATCAGTGTACAGGGATATGGGGCCAACGTCCTGACTTTC.

This clonotype was counted between two and nine times. This chain joins TRBV10-3 and TRBJ2-3, with TRBD2 identical over 8 bases. The CDR3 extends over 13 amino acids. Germline V gene sequence: CDR1 ENHRY, CDR2 SYGVKD. Trimming cost V 7 bases and J 2 bases; bases outside gene matches: 2. As DNA, the CDR3 is TGTGCCATCAACGGGGGGGACACAGATACGCAGTATTTT. Translated: CAINGGDTDTQYF.